The 6 T cell receptor beta chains below all came from one sample that was sequenced in a study of T cells in Graves' hyperthyroidism and ophthalmopathy. The CDR3 regions of TCR beta were amplified from RNA transcripts. The primer set for the first-round RT-PCR of the TCR CDR3 was HTBI. TCRdb independently ran MiXCR on the multiplex PCR reads; one entry per CDR3 protein. The table records around 610,000 distinct CDR3 sequences, 14% to 15% of them present only once. Input material: blood. These receptors were obtained from a woman aged 40 to 50 with Graves' ophthalmopathy.

This clonotype was detected many times. The CDR3 spells CASGRGKETQYF. For the CDR3, the DNA is TGTGCCAGCGGCAGGGGCAAAGAGACCCAGTACTTC. The chain is built from TRBV2 and TRBJ2-5; maybe TRBD1 (6 bases). CDR1 SNHLY and CDR2 FYNNEI come from the germline V gene. Trimming shortened V by 8 bases and J by 3 bases, and 10 bases separated the two germline ends. The CDR3 runs to 12 residues.

This clonotype was found many times. The rearrangement links TRBV6-5 to TRBJ2-7; 9 bases map to TRBD1. The V gene end was trimmed by 2 bases and the J gene end by 6 bases; junction bases not matched to a gene: 2. The CDR3 is made up of 13 amino acids. Per germline, CDR1 MNHEY and CDR2 SVGAGI. CDR3 region: CASSYGTGSEQYF. DNA for the CDR3: TGTGCCAGCAGTTACGGGACAGGGTCCGAGCAGTACTTC.

This clonotype has more than one count but fewer than ten. The chain is built from TRBV7-2 and TRBJ2-7; perhaps TRBD2 as D (5 bases). The V gene lost 2 bases and the J gene lost 2 bases, with 13 bases spanning the gap. This CDR3 region has 15 residues. The germline gives CDR1 SGHTA, CDR2 FQGNSA. CDR3 amino acids: CASSLLDYQPYEQYF. In DNA form, the CDR3 reads TGTGCCAGCAGCTTATTAGACTACCAACCCTACGAGCAGTACTTC.

This chain links TRBV6-1 with TRBJ2-4, with D perhaps TRBD2 (6 bases). Trimming pared 7 bases from V and 2 bases from J, leaving 24 bases between. Germline-derived CDR1 and CDR2 are MNHNS and SASEGT. The CDR3 is made up of 18 amino acids. Written as DNA, the CDR3 is TGTGCCAGCACCTCGCAAGGAGGGACGGGGTCGACCAAAAACATTCAGTACTTC. Its protein product is CASTSQGGTGSTKNIQYF.

There are many counts of this clonotype. The chain carries TRBV28 and TRBJ2-4; no clear D. Germline V gene data show CDR1 as MDHEN and CDR2 as SYDVKM. This CDR3 is 14 amino acids long. V lost 3 bases and J lost 6, with 12 bases in between. CDR3 DNA: TGTGCCAGCAGTTTCGTAGGGTTAAGAAACATTCAGTACTTC. It translates to CASSFVGLRNIQYF.

The chain employs TRBV15 and TRBJ1-2, with 7 bases identical to TRBD1. The V gene end was trimmed by 3 bases and the J gene end by 4 bases; junction bases not matched to a gene: 8. CDR3 size: 15 residues. Germline loops: CDR1 LNHNV, CDR2 YYDKDF (reference sequence). The CDR3 DNA reads TGTGCCACCAGCAGGGAGGGGGCGTCGAGCTATGGCTACACCTTC. It is translated as CATSREGASSYGYTF. Complete variable domain (other parts from reference TRBV15 and TRBJ1-2): DAMVIQNPRYQVTQFGKPVTLSCSQTLNHNVMYWYQQKSSQAPKLLFHYYDKDFNNEADTPDNFQSRRPNTSFCFLDIRSPGLGDTAMYLCATSREGASSYGYTFGSGTRLTVV.